This TCR beta chain was retrieved from a study of cytomegalovirus exposure and HLA in healthy donors. Notes on the study in general: A prior analysis recorded that most TCR beta V segments were productive about 87% or about 30% of the time. What was likely a sequencing artifact was a cluster of highly shared sequence variants. Cytomegalovirus status, reportedly, was diagnosed with high specificity and sensitivity by the classifier.

The CDR3 runs to 16 residues. CDR1 is LNHDA and CDR2 is SQIVND in the germline V gene (reference sequence). Trimming left V 4 bases short and J 2 bases short, with 16 bases between. It was with 60 Vbeta and 13 Jbeta primers that the PCR ran. In the original processing: Roughly 10 million shared chains were among some 75 million unique TCR beta chains counted in a later analysis. Sequenced by immunoSEQ multiplex PCR; TCRdb stores in-frame clones only, minus some. V and J calls plus clone size are reproduced from that table; the DNA served to infer D and trimming. Altogether 200,000 to 250,000 clones are present, around 73% being singletons, with the ten largest covering less than 3%. About this clone: The antigen is undetermined.

The sequenced sample was PBMCs. The receptor was isolated from a woman aged 25 to 39 in good health and CMV-seronegative. The chain uses TRBV19 and TRBJ2-3, with D maybe TRBD2 (6 bases). The CDR3 here is CASSTRRREYTDTQYF. CDR3 bases: TGTGCCAGTAGTACCCGGAGGAGGGAATACACAGATACGCAGTATTTT.